Listed below are T cell receptor beta chains from one sample, sequenced in a study of cytomegalovirus exposure and HLA in healthy donors. The protocol was immunoSEQ multiplex PCR, while the TCRdb copy is restricted to in-frame clones and leaves out a portion. Of 100,000 to 150,000 clones in the sample, around 82% were seen once. Input material: PBMCs. These receptors came from a woman in her 40s in good health and CMV-seropositive. CDR3s include the opening cysteine and the closing phenylalanine or tryptophan. A D gene is named only where the DNA matches it firmly. Clone sizes are given selectively: once, few, many, or a class where the clone is expanded.

TRBV2	TRBJ1-3	TRBD1	NA	TGTGCCAGCAGTGGGGTGACAGGGCGCTCTGGAAACACCATATATTTT	CASSGVTGRSGNTIYF
TRBV21-1	TRBJ2-6	NA	NA	TGTGCCAGCAGCAAACCGCAGGGGACCGGGGCCAACGTCCTGACTTTC	CASSKPQGTGANVLTF
TRBV4-1	TRBJ2-1	TRBD2	NA	TGCGCCAGCAGCCAAGATCCAGCGGGAGTTGGTTACAATGAGCAGTTCTTC	CASSQDPAGVGYNEQFF
TRBV20-1	TRBJ1-2	NA	NA	TGCAGTGCTGGGCCGGGGGGCTACACCTTC	CSAGPGGYTF
TRBV30	TRBJ1-1	NA	NA	TGTGCCTGGAGTGTACAGGGGAACACTGAAGCTTTCTTT	CAWSVQGNTEAFF
TRBV10-3	TRBJ1-1	NA	NA	TGTGCCATCACGGGAAGGAGAGATACTGAAGCTTTCTTT	CAITGRRDTEAFF
TRBV18	TRBJ1-3	NA	few	TGTGCCAGCTCACCACGTGCCCGGGACATCTCCTCTGGAAACACCATATATTTT	CASSPRARDISSGNTIYF
TRBV27	TRBJ2-3	TRBD2	NA	TGTGCCAGCACTGGGACTAGCCTAGACGGCGAAGATACGCAGTATTTT	CASTGTSLDGEDTQYF
TRBV28	TRBJ2-5	NA	few	TGTGCCAGCAGCCCTCAGGGCAGGGGGCGGGGGGAGACCCAGTACTTC	CASSPQGRGRGETQYF
TRBV5-1	TRBJ2-3	TRBD1	NA	TGCGCCAGCAGCTGGGACAGGGGCACAGATACGCAGTATTTT	CASSWDRGTDTQYF
TRBV30	TRBJ2-6	NA	NA	TGTGCCTGGACAGGGGATTATCAAGGGGCCAACGTCCTGACTTTC	CAWTGDYQGANVLTF
TRBV13	TRBJ1-1	NA	NA	TGTGCCAGCAGCTCAAATCGGTACACTGAAGCTTTCTTT	CASSSNRYTEAFF
TRBV7-3	TRBJ2-2	NA	few	TGTGCCAGCAGCTCGGACACCGGGGAGCTGTTTTTT	CASSSDTGELFF
TRBV5-4	TRBJ1-4	NA	NA	TGTGCCAGCAGCTTGGGGGGGGACGAAAAACTGTTTTTT	CASSLGGDEKLFF
TRBV6-5	TRBJ2-1	NA	NA	TGTGCCAGCAGACGGGGAGCAGAATCCTACAATGAGCAGTTCTTC	CASRRGAESYNEQFF
TRBV13	TRBJ2-7	TRBD2	NA	TGTGCCAGCAGCTTAGTGGGACTAGCCTACGAGCAGTACTTC	CASSLVGLAYEQYF
TRBV2	TRBJ2-1	TRBD2	NA	TGTGCCAGCGGTGCCCGACTAGGAGGGAGGGATGAGCAGTTCTTC	CASGARLGGRDEQFF
TRBV28	TRBJ1-5	NA	NA	TGTGCCAGCAGGACCTTAGGGGATAGCAATCAGCCCCAGCATTTT	CASRTLGDSNQPQHF
TRBV7-3	TRBJ1-1	NA	few	TGTGCCAGCAGCTCGACAGGGAACACTGAAGCTTTCTTT	CASSSTGNTEAFF
TRBV9	TRBJ1-2	TRBD1	NA	TGTGCCAGCAGCGTAGACCCAGGGGGCGTCTATGGCTACACCTTC	CASSVDPGGVYGYTF
TRBV21-1	TRBJ2-7	NA	NA	TGTGCCAATCCTAGCGGGAGGAGCCCGCTCTACGAGCAGTACTTC	CANPSGRSPLYEQYF
TRBV5-4	TRBJ1-2	TRBD1	NA	TGTGCCAGCACCCTACCGGGACAGGGGTTCGGTGGCTACACCTTC	CASTLPGQGFGGYTF
TRBV29-1	TRBJ2-5	TRBD1	NA	TGCAGCGTTGACAATGAGTACAGGGGGCAGGGGGCGTTAGGAGAGACCCAGTACTTC	CSVDNEYRGQGALGETQYF
TRBV11-3	TRBJ2-7	TRBD2	once	TGTGCCAGCAGCGAAACGGGGGGATCCTACGAGCAGTACTTC	CASSETGGSYEQYF
TRBV6-5	TRBJ2-5	NA	NA	TGTGCCAGCAGTCAGGGACATCGCCGACAAGAGACCCAGTACTTC	CASSQGHRRQETQYF
TRBV18	TRBJ2-2	NA	NA	TGTGCCAGCTCACTTAACCAACAGGAAACCGGGGAGCTGTTTTTT	CASSLNQQETGELFF
TRBV6-5	TRBJ1-3	NA	NA	TGTGCCAGCGAGGGTATTACATTCTCTGGAAACACCATATATTTT	CASEGITFSGNTIYF
TRBV6-1	TRBJ1-2	NA	NA	TGTGCCAGCAGTGAAGCGCTAGTGAGGGCCTATGGCTACACCTTC	CASSEALVRAYGYTF
TRBV10-1	TRBJ1-1	NA	NA	TGCGCCAGCAGTGGACAGTTCAACACTGAAGCTTTCTTT	CASSGQFNTEAFF
TRBV6-6	TRBJ2-7	NA	few	TGTGCCAGCAGTAGCCAAGACATTCCAAATTACTACGAGCAGTACTTC	CASSSQDIPNYYEQYF
TRBV9	TRBJ2-5	TRBD1	NA	TGTGCCAGCAGCGTCCCCCCCCGGGACAGTACCGGACAAGAGACCCAGTACTTC	CASSVPPRDSTGQETQYF